The 14 T cell receptor beta chains below all came from one sample that was sequenced in a study of blood T cell repertoires in COVID-19. Some clones are missing from TCRdb's copy, which holds only in-frame ones; the method was immunoSEQ multiplex PCR. The table records 350,000 to 450,000 clones, roughly 86% of them present only once. Sequences were obtained from PBMCs or T cells enriched from blood (not recorded which). Receptor source: a man aged 40-55 years in a cohort exposed to, infected with or recovered from COVID-19 (not recorded which).

DNA of the CDR3: TGTGCCACCAGCAACCGGGACAGGTTGGACAACGTCCTGACTTTC. The encoded protein is CATSNRDRLDNVLTF. The chain employs TRBV15 and TRBJ2-6, with 8 positions matching TRBD1. CDR1 LNHNV and CDR2 YYDKDF come from the germline V gene (reference sequence). J was trimmed by 9 bases and V by 4 bases; bases with no gene match: 8. This CDR3 region has 15 residues.

Comment on this clone: Other nucleotide sequences in the sample specify the same CDR3. The chain carries TRBV19 and TRBJ1-5; D may be TRBD1 (6 bases). This CDR3 is 13 amino acids long. Germline V gene sequence: CDR1 LNHDA, CDR2 SQIVND (reference sequence). V was cut by 5 bases and J by 7 bases, with 12 bases left in between. CDR3 sequence (DNA): TGTGCCAGTAGTGTGGCAGGGGACCAGCCCCAGCATTTT. This sequence encodes CASSVAGDQPQHF.

This chain joins TRBV5-6 and TRBJ1-2; 8 positions match TRBD1. Germline-derived CDR1 and CDR2 are SGHDT and YYEEEE. This CDR3 is 14 amino acids long. Trimming cost V 5 bases and J 4 bases; bases outside gene matches: 7. The CDR3 is CASSAGTGLYGYTF. The CDR3 DNA reads as TGTGCCAGCAGTGCCGGGACAGGACTCTATGGCTACACCTTC. The full variable domain, in which reference TRBV5-6 and TRBJ1-2 provide the parts outside the CDR3, is DAGVTQSPTHLIKTRGQQVTLRCSPKSGHDTVSWYQQALGQGPQFIFQYYEEEERQRGNFPDRFSGHQFPNYSSELNVNALLLGDSALYLCASSAGTGLYGYTFGSGTRLTVV.

This chain uses TRBV7-9 with TRBJ1-4, with D perhaps TRBD1 (6 bases). Trimming cost V 5 bases and J 8 bases, with 18 bases left between them. Per the germline V gene, CDR1 is SEHNR and CDR2 is FQNEAQ (reference sequence). The CDR3 runs to 15 residues. CDR3 sequence: CASSEGQGPLEKLFF. CDR3 coding DNA: TGTGCCAGCAGCGAGGGACAAGGACCCCTCGAAAAACTGTTTTTT. Filled out from reference TRBV7-9 and TRBJ1-4, the complete variable domain reads DTGVSQNPRHKITKRGQNVTFRCDPISEHNRLYWYRQTLGQGPEFLTYFQNEAQLEKSRLLSDRFSAERPKGSFSTLEIQRTEQGDSAMYLCASSEGQGPLEKLFFGSGTQLSVL.

This chain joins TRBV7-9 and TRBJ1-2; 7 positions match TRBD1. The length of the CDR3 is 15 residues. The V gene end was trimmed by 4 bases and the J gene end by 8 bases; junction bases not matched to a gene: 13. Per the germline V gene, CDR1 is SEHNR and CDR2 is FQNEAQ (reference sequence). DNA for the CDR3: TGTGCCAGCAGCTCCAACACCGTGACAGGGTACGGCTACACCTTC. Amino acid sequence: CASSSNTVTGYGYTF.

Comments on this clone: Mismatch with germline at one junction end may stem from a read error. For the CDR3, the DNA is TGTGCCAGCAGCCATTCTCAGGGGCCCCCGGACTTC. It codes for CASSHSQGPPDF. The chain links TRBV7-9 to TRBJ2-4; tentatively, D is TRBD1 (6 bases). CDR1 and CDR2 (germline): SEHNR, FQNEAQ (reference sequence). There are 12 residues in the CDR3.

The V call is TRBV23-1, the J call TRBJ2-2, with 10 bases matching TRBD1. TRBV23-1 is treated as an ORF (open reading frame) with a function not yet certain. The CDR3 sequence is 16 residues long. V gave up 8 bases and J gave up 5 bases; unmatched junction bases: 11. In DNA, the CDR3 is TGCGCCAGCTATTCTTTGGGGACAGGGGAAACCGGGGAGCTGTTTTTT. The encoded protein is CASYSLGTGETGELFF.

This clone was observed a few times. The chain recombines TRBV9 with TRBJ2-7; TRBD2 is a possible D gene (5 bases). The CDR3 length is 15 residues. Trimming pared 0 bases from V and 4 bases from J, leaving 14 bases between. Germline CDR1 is SGDLS and CDR2 is YYNGEE. The CDR3 is CASSVGWLAEYEQYF. The CDR3 region has the DNA TGTGCCAGCAGCGTAGGGTGGCTAGCCGAGTACGAGCAGTACTTC.

The chain has TRBV3-1 (or the pseudogene TRBV3-2) and TRBJ2-1, with unresolved D. This CDR3 spans 13 amino acids. The germline V gene has CDR1 LGHDT and CDR2 YNNKEL (reference sequence). With 0 bases removed from V and 13 bases from J, the gap between germline ends came to 13 bases. The CDR3 is CASSQEPRTPQFF. The CDR3 DNA follows: TGTGCCAGCAGCCAAGAGCCCAGAACCCCACAGTTCTTC.

The chain is built from TRBV27 and TRBJ1-6; 10 nucleotides align to TRBD1. Germline CDR1 MNHEY, CDR2 SMNVEV (reference sequence). CDR3 length equals 15 residues. The V and J ends lost 5 bases and 10 bases, in that order; junction bases with no gene match: 8. The CDR3 nucleotides are TGTGCCAGCAGTCTACGACAGGGGGCAGGGTCACCCCTCCACTTT. Protein: CASSLRQGAGSPLHF.

V is TRBV5-1 and J is TRBJ1-5; D is perhaps TRBD1 (5 bases). Germline lookup yields CDR1 SGHRS and CDR2 YFSETQ. The V end was cut by 0 bases, the J end by 5 bases, with 12 bases between. This CDR3 is built from 15 residues. Here the CDR3 DNA reads TGCGCCAGCAGCTTGGCAGGGCAATACGATCAGCCCCAGCATTTT. This codes for CASSLAGQYDQPQHF.

V gene TRBV19 combines with J gene TRBJ1-5; TRBD1 matches 7 bases. Germline assignment: CDR1 LNHDA and CDR2 SQIVND (reference sequence). This CDR3 is built from 15 residues. Unmatched junction bases numbered 8, after V lost 7 bases and J lost 2 bases. The CDR3 DNA reads as TGTGCCAGTACCACATCAGGGGGAGGCAATCAGCCCCAGCATTTT. Amino acid sequence: CASTTSGGGNQPQHF.

As concerns this clone: This CDR3 is also generated by other DNA sequences in the sample. This chain joins TRBV4-1 and TRBJ2-1; TRBD2 aligns across 8 bases. The CDR3 loop spans 12 amino acids. With V trimmed by 6 bases and J by 7 bases, 2 bases remained unmatched. CDR1 and CDR2 (germline): MGHRA, YSYEKL. The CDR3 is CASSPSGNEQFF. CDR3 sequence (DNA): TGCGCCAGCAGTCCTAGCGGGAATGAGCAGTTCTTC.

This clone has just one count. The chain combines TRBV5-4 with TRBJ2-1; TRBD2 matches 10 bases. The V gene end was trimmed by 3 bases and the J gene end by 8 bases; junction bases not matched to a gene: 8. CDR1 is SGHNT and CDR2 is YYREEE in the germline V gene (reference sequence). There are 15 residues in the CDR3. The CDR3 reads CASSSSSGSSHEQFF. The CDR3 nucleotides are TGTGCCAGCAGCTCTTCTAGCGGGAGTAGTCATGAGCAGTTCTTC.